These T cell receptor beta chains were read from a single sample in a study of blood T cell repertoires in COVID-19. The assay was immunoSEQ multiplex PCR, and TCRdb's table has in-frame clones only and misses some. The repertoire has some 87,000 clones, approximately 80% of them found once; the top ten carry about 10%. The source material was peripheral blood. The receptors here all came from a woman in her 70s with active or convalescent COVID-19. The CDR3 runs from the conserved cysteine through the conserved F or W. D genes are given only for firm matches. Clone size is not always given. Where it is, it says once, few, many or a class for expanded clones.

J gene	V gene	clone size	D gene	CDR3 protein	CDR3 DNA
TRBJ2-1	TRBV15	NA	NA	CATSRDTGSYNEQFF	TGTGCCACCAGCAGAGATACGGGCTCCTACAATGAGCAGTTCTTC
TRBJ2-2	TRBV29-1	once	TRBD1	CSVVGTGNTGELFF	TGCAGCGTTGTAGGGACAGGGAACACCGGGGAGCTGTTTTTT
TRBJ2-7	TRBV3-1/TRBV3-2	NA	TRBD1	CASSPRDRGLYEQYF	TGTGCCAGCAGCCCCCGGGACAGGGGGCTCTACGAGCAGTACTTC
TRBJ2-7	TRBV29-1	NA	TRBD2	CSATGLATYEQYF	TGCAGCGCTACAGGACTAGCCACCTACGAGCAGTACTTC
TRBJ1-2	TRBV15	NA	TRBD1	CATSRRDRNYGYTF	TGTGCCACCAGCAGAAGGGACAGGAACTATGGCTACACCTTC
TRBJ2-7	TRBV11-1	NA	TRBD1	CASQTRGTGGYEQYF	TGTGCCAGCCAAACCCGCGGGACAGGGGGCTACGAGCAGTACTTC
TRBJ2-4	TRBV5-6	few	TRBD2	CASSQRTDWEGIQYF	TGTGCCAGCAGCCAACGGACGGATTGGGAGGGCATTCAGTACTTC
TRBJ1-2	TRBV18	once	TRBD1	CASSSGQASNGYGYTF	TGTGCCAGCTCATCCGGACAGGCCTCCAATGGGTATGGCTACACCTTC
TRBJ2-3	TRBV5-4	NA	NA	CASSLGVENTDTQYF	TGTGCCAGCAGCCTAGGCGTCGAAAACACAGATACGCAGTATTTT
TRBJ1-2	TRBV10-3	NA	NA	CALRRDGIGSYGYTF	TGTGCCCTACGCCGGGATGGGATAGGGTCATATGGCTACACCTTC
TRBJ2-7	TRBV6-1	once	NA	CASSEALRGSFFEQYF	TGTGCCAGCAGTGAAGCGCTCCGGGGTAGTTTCTTCGAGCAGTACTTC
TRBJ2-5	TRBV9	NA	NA	CASSQKTGGRIETQYF	TGTGCCAGCAGCCAAAAAACGGGGGGCCGTATAGAGACCCAGTACTTC
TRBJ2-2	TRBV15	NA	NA	CATSRAAGFQAGELFF	TGTGCCACCAGCAGGGCTGCGGGATTTCAGGCCGGGGAGCTGTTTTTT
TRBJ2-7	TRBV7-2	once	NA	CASSQLGTSFYEQYF	TGTGCCAGCAGCCAGCTAGGTACAAGTTTCTACGAGCAGTACTTC
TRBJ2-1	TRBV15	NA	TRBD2	CATSGLAVRGGYNEQFF	TGTGCCACCAGCGGCTTAGCGGTCCGGGGGGGGTACAATGAGCAGTTCTTC
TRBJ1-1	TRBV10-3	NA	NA	CAISQKYGSGTEAFF	TGTGCCATCAGTCAAAAATATGGATCGGGGACTGAAGCTTTCTTT
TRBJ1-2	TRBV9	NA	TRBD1	CASSQGTGTYGYTF	TGTGCCAGCAGCCAAGGGACAGGAACCTATGGCTACACCTTC
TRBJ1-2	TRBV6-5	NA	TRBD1	CASSFSGTGYGYTF	TGTGCCAGCAGTTTCTCCGGGACAGGATATGGCTACACCTTC
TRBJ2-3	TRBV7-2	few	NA	CASSSPPGSGATDTQYF	TGTGCCAGCAGCTCCCCCCCGGGGAGCGGCGCCACAGATACGCAGTATTTT
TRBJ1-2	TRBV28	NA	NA	CASIPGGVNYGYTF	TGTGCCAGCATTCCCGGGGGGGTGAACTATGGCTACACCTTC
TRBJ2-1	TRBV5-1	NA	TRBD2	CASSRTLGTSLHSYNEQFF	TGCGCCAGCAGCAGAACCCTGGGGACTAGCCTTCACTCCTACAATGAGCAGTTCTTC
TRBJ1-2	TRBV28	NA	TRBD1	CASSSDRVVF	TGTGCCAGCTCCTCCGACAGGGTAGTCTTC
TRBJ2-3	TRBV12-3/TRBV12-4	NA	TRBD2	CASSYLTLAGQYF	TGTGCCAGCAGCTACCTTACACTAGCGGGGCAGTATTTT
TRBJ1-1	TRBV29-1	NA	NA	CSAPGIEAFF	TGCAGCGCTCCGGGGATAGAAGCTTTCTTT
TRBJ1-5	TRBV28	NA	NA	CASSNTGTHQPQHF	TGTGCCAGCAGCAATACAGGGACCCATCAGCCCCAGCATTTT
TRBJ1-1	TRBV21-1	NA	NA	CASSKGGTGRGNTEAFF	TGTGCCAGCAGCAAAGGAGGGACAGGAAGGGGGAACACTGAAGCTTTCTTT
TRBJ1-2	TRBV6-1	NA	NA	CASSDRRRGYYGYTF	TGTGCCAGCAGTGACAGGCGCCGCGGGTACTATGGCTACACCTTC
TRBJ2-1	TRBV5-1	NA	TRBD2	CASSLGAGGDNEQFF	TGCGCCAGCAGCTTGGGAGCGGGGGGCGACAATGAGCAGTTCTTC
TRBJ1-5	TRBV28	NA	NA	CASSFFGQGDQPQHF	NA
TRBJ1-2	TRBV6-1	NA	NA	CASQQLGEGNYGYTF	TGTGCCAGCCAACAGTTGGGGGAGGGAAACTATGGCTACACCTTC
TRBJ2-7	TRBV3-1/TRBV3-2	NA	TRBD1	CASSLDREYEQYF	TGTGCCAGCAGCCTCGACAGGGAATACGAGCAGTACTTC
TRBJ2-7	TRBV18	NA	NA	CASSPKQGAEQYF	TGTGCCAGCTCACCAAAACAGGGCGCCGAGCAGTACTTC
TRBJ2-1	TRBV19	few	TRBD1	CASSSGTGGDEQFF	TGTGCCAGTAGCTCCGGGACAGGGGGCGATGAGCAGTTCTTC
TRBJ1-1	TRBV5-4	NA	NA	CASSPEMNTEAFF	TGTGCCAGCAGCCCCGAGATGAACACTGAAGCTTTCTTT
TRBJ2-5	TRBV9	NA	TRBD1	CASSPPSWTGTETQYF	TGTGCCAGCAGCCCACCTAGCTGGACAGGTACCGAGACCCAGTACTTC
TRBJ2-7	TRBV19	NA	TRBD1	CASSIFSGTGYEQYF	TGTGCCAGTAGTATCTTCTCCGGGACAGGTTACGAGCAGTACTTC
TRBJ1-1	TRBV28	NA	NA	CAGGGRMNTEAFF	TGTGCCGGGGGAGGCAGAATGAACACTGAAGCTTTCTTT
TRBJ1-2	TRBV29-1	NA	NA	CSVGPGYTF	TGCAGCGTTGGGCCTGGCTACACCTTC
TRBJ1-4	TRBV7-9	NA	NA	CASSLDAEKLFF	TGTGCCAGCAGCTTAGATGCGGAAAAACTGTTTTTT
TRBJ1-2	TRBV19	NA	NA	CASSFFTSGVNYGYTF	TGTGCCAGTAGTTTTTTTACCTCCGGGGTTAACTATGGCTACACCTTC
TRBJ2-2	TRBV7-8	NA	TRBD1	CASSGRQGGNTGELFF	TGTGCCAGCAGCGGACGACAGGGCGGAAACACCGGGGAGCTGTTTTTT
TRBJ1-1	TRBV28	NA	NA	CASSLVQGLWDTEAFF	TGTGCCAGCAGTTTAGTTCAGGGGCTTTGGGACACTGAAGCTTTCTTT
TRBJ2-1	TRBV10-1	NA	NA	CASSGFNPSSYNEQFF	TGCGCCAGCAGTGGATTTAACCCGAGCTCCTACAATGAGCAGTTCTTC
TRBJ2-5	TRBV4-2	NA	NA	CASSQDKVGSQETQYF	TGTGCCAGCAGCCAAGATAAGGTGGGGAGCCAAGAGACCCAGTACTTC
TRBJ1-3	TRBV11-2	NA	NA	CASSLAGNTIYF	TGTGCCAGCAGCTTGGCCGGAAACACCATATATTTT
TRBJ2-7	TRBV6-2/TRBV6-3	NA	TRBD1	CASSRITGATSYEQYF	TGTGCCAGCAGCAGAATTACAGGGGCGACCTCCTACGAGCAGTACTTC
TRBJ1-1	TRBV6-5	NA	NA	CASNWANTEAFF	TGTGCCAGCAACTGGGCGAACACTGAAGCTTTCTTT
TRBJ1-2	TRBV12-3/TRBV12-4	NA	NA	CASSFADNYGYTF	TGTGCCAGCAGTTTTGCGGATAACTATGGCTACACCTTC
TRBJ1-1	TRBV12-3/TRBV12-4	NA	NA	CASRLQGPTFF	TGTGCCAGCAGACTACAGGGTCCGACTTTCTTT
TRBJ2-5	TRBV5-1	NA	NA	CASSGGPEPETQYF	TGCGCCAGCAGTGGAGGGCCCGAGCCGGAGACCCAGTACTTC
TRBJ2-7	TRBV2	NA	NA	CASRSAYEQYF	TGTGCCAGCCGGTCAGCGTACGAGCAGTACTTC
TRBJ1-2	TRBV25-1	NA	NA	CASSDRRGGSLYGYTF	TGTGCCAGCAGTGACAGGCGGGGCGGTTCACTCTATGGCTACACCTTC